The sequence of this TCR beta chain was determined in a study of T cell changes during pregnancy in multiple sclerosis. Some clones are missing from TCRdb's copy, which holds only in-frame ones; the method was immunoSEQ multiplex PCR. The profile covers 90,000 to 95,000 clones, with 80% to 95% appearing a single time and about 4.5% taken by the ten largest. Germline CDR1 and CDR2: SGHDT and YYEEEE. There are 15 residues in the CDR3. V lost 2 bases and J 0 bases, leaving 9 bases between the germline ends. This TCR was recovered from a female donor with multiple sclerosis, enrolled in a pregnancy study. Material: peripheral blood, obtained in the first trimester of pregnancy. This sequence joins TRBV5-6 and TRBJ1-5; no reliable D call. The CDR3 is CASSFLGGSNQPQHF. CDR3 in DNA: TGTGCCAGCAGCTTCCTAGGCGGTAGCAATCAGCCCCAGCATTTT.